This T cell receptor beta chain came from a study of control samples from healthy donors and cancer patients. Assay used: immunoSEQ multiplex PCR; TCRdb lists only in-frame clones, some missing. The sample consists of fewer than 65,000 clones, approximately 89% of them appearing once. The germline CDR1 and CDR2 sequences are SGHNT and YYREEE (reference sequence). This CDR3 is built from 15 residues. The V segment lost 4 bases and the J segment 10 bases; nucleotides outside the gene matches: 11. This receptor was identified in a man between 35 and 55 years old with colorectal cancer. Sequencing used PBMCs. V usage is TRBV5-4 and J usage is TRBJ1-6; TRBD1 agrees at 7 bases. CDR3 in amino acids: CASSSRDSRRSPLHF. CDR3 sequence (DNA): TGTGCCAGCAGCAGCCGGGACAGCCGCCGATCACCCCTCCACTTT.